Below are 21 T cell receptor beta chains sequenced from a single sample in a study of siplizumab effects on memory and regulatory T cells. Produced via immunoSEQ multiplex PCR; TCRdb's table is partial and in-frame only. The profile shows about 110,000 clones, about 90% of them singletons. Sequencing was done on a sample of Tregs sorted from blood. The receptors originated from a human donor in good health.

J is TRBJ2-5 and V is TRBV20-1; D is unresolved. This CDR3 has 10 residues. Germline CDR1 DFQATT, CDR2 SNEGSKA (reference sequence). Trimming took off 1 base at V and 5 bases at J, with 2 bases between the two ends. The CDR3 here is CSARGETQYF. The CDR3 coding sequence is TGCAGTGCTAGAGGGGAGACCCAGTACTTC.

J is TRBJ2-1 and V is TRBV5-1, with 12 positions matching TRBD2. The CDR3 sequence is 16 residues long. From germline, CDR1 is SGHRS and CDR2 YFSETQ. After removal of 2 bases from V and 2 bases from J, the junction contained 2 bases not matched to a gene. The CDR3 here is CASSLLAGGTYNEQFF. In nucleotides, the CDR3 is TGCGCCAGCAGCTTACTAGCGGGGGGTACCTACAATGAGCAGTTCTTC.

This sequence joins TRBV10-1 and TRBJ2-7; D gene uncertain. V dropped 2 bases and J dropped 0 bases, with 5 bases sitting between them. Germline V gene data show CDR1 as WNHNN and CDR2 as SYGVQD (reference sequence). The CDR3 runs to 13 residues. CDR3 sequence (DNA): TGCGCCAGCAGTGAGGCAGGCTCCTACGAGCAGTACTTC. It encodes CASSEAGSYEQYF.

This chain links TRBV6-1 with TRBJ2-4; the D is unclear. V dropped 2 bases and J dropped 4 bases, with 12 bases sitting between them. The germline V gene encodes CDR1 MNHNS and CDR2 SASEGT. CDR3 length: 15 amino acids. Here the CDR3 DNA reads TGTGCCAGCAGTGAAAAGACTGCCGGAAAAAACATTCAGTACTTC. It codes for CASSEKTAGKNIQYF.

This clone was detected once. This CDR3 reads CASSQGGGSGYGYTF. The DNA for the CDR3 is TGCGCCAGCAGCCAAGGGGGGGGCAGCGGCTATGGCTACACCTTC. The V and J genes are TRBV4-1 and TRBJ1-2, with D possibly TRBD1 on 6 matching bases. This CDR3 contains 15 residues. Trimming removed 1 base from V and 4 bases from J, with 13 bases in between. Germline CDR1 is MGHRA and CDR2 is YSYEKL.

This chain uses TRBV5-1 with TRBJ2-2; D is perhaps TRBD1 (5 bases). Trimming removed 1 base at V and 1 base at J, with 8 bases between. CDR3 length: 15 residues. CDR1 is SGHRS, CDR2 YFSETQ, per germline. The CDR3 reads CASSLWTLNTGELFF. The DNA for the CDR3 is TGCGCCAGCAGCTTGTGGACATTGAACACCGGGGAGCTGTTTTTT. The variable domain in full, with the rest retrieved from reference TRBV5-1 and TRBJ2-2, is KAGVTQTPRYLIKTRGQQVTLSCSPISGHRSVSWYQQTPGQGLQFLFEYFSETQRNKGNFPGRFSGRQFSNSRSEMNVSTLELGDSALYLCASSLWTLNTGELFFGEGSRLTVL.

The rearrangement joins TRBV6-1 to TRBJ1-4; D perhaps matches TRBD1 (6 bases). V lost 8 bases and J lost 8, with 15 bases in between. Looked up from germline, CDR1 is MNHNS and CDR2 is SASEGT. The CDR3 consists of 13 residues. The CDR3 is CASGGAEREKLFF. The CDR3 DNA reads as TGTGCCAGCGGGGGGGCCGAGAGGGAAAAACTGTTTTTT.

This chain joins TRBV2 and TRBJ2-7, with D uncertain. V was trimmed by 5 bases and J by 6 bases, leaving 14 bases between them. The CDR3 is 13 amino acids. Germline CDR1 and CDR2: SNHLY and FYNNEI. CDR3 bases: TGTGCCAGCAGTCCTAGAATAGGAACCGAGCAGTACTTC. As protein: CASSPRIGTEQYF.

The gene calls are TRBV5-1 and TRBJ1-6; D call uncertain. Per germline, CDR1 SGHRS and CDR2 YFSETQ. Trimming pared 5 bases from V and 5 bases from J, leaving 14 bases between. The CDR3 is made up of 15 amino acids. CDR3 in DNA: TGCGCCAGCAGATCCCGGTGGGTAAATAATTCACCCCTCCACTTT. It specifies CASRSRWVNNSPLHF.

The chain is built from TRBV20-1 and TRBJ2-5; no clear D gene. V was trimmed by 6 bases and J by 3 bases, leaving 8 bases between them. Looked up from germline, CDR1 is DFQATT and CDR2 is SNEGSKA (reference sequence). This CDR3 is built from 11 residues. CDR3 in amino acids: CSASTEETQYF. CDR3 bases: TGCAGTGCGAGCACGGAAGAGACCCAGTACTTC.

The chain recombines TRBV9 with TRBJ2-3; maybe TRBD2 (9 bases). Per germline, CDR1 SGDLS and CDR2 YYNGEE. Trimming took off 4 bases at V and 3 bases at J, with 24 bases between the two ends. The CDR3 has 18 residues. Written as DNA, the CDR3 is TGTGCCAGCAGCCCCCAGGGGGCGGGCAGCGGGAGGACAGATACGCAGTATTTT. This gives the protein CASSPQGAGSGRTDTQYF.

This clone has only one observation. V gene TRBV27 combines with J gene TRBJ2-1, with TRBD2 as a possible D gene (7 bases). This CDR3 is built from 15 residues. Deletions cut 3 bases from V and 4 bases from J, with 13 bases between. CDR1 is MNHEY, CDR2 SMNVEV, per germline (reference sequence). CDR3 nucleotides: TGTGCCAGCAGTTTTTGGGGGAGGGGGTACAATGAGCAGTTCTTC. It translates to CASSFWGRGYNEQFF.

This chain joins TRBV5-5 and TRBJ1-5; D is undetermined. Per germline, CDR1 SGHKS and CDR2 YYEKEE (reference sequence). The CDR3 spans 17 residues. V was clipped by 3 bases and J by 3 bases, with 19 bases between them. In nucleotides, the CDR3 is TGTGCCAGCAGCTCTTACGATTCTCCTTACCCCAATCAGCCCCAGCATTTT. This translates into CASSSYDSPYPNQPQHF. Variable domain in full (rest from reference TRBV5-5 and TRBJ1-5): DAGVTQSPTHLIKTRGQQVTLRCSPISGHKSVSWYQQVLGQGPQFIFQYYEKEERGRGNFPDRFSARQFPNYSSELNVNALLLGDSALYLCASSSYDSPYPNQPQHFGDGTRLSIL.

The chain recombines TRBV7-2 with TRBJ1-2; D unclear. Germline values: CDR1 SGHTA, CDR2 FQGNSA. The CDR3 spans 15 residues. V was clipped by 0 bases and J by 6 bases, with 14 bases between them. CDR3 sequence (DNA): TGTGCCAGCAGCTTAGCGACGTCATCGGTCGATGGCTACACCTTC. Its translation: CASSLATSSVDGYTF.

This clone has just one count. The chain carries TRBV4-1 and TRBJ2-3, with a tentative D call TRBD2 (7 bases). Trimming took 0 bases from V and 0 from J, leaving 22 bases between them. CDR1 MGHRA and CDR2 YSYEKL come from the germline V gene. The CDR3 runs to 20 residues. CDR3 region: CASSQDHRALADVSTDTQYF. In DNA, the CDR3 is TGCGCCAGCAGCCAAGACCACAGGGCCCTAGCGGATGTTAGCACAGATACGCAGTATTTT.

The chain recombines TRBV10-3 with TRBJ2-1; D gene unclear. Trimming took off 6 bases at V and 4 bases at J, with 7 bases between the two ends. This CDR3 contains 12 residues. CDR1 is ENHRY, CDR2 SYGVKD, per germline. The chain's CDR3 is CAIRGPYNEQFF. For the CDR3, the DNA is TGTGCCATCAGGGGTCCGTACAATGAGCAGTTCTTC.

The chain employs TRBV18 and TRBJ1-2, with TRBD1 matching over 10 bases. The V and J ends lost 3 bases and 1 base, in that order; junction bases with no gene match: 5. The germline gives CDR1 KGHSH, CDR2 LQKENI. The CDR3 runs 16 residues. Here the CDR3 reads CASSPRDRGINYGYTF. CDR3 DNA sequence: TGTGCCAGCTCACCCCGGGACAGGGGAATTAACTATGGCTACACCTTC.

In DNA, the CDR3 is TGTGCCAGCAGCTTAGATAGGGGATACCAAGAGACCCAGTACTTC. This gives the protein CASSLDRGYQETQYF. The rearrangement links TRBV11-2 to TRBJ2-5, with D perhaps matching TRBD1 (5 bases). Trimming shortened V by 0 bases and J by 0 bases, and 8 bases separated the two germline ends. CDR3 length equals 15 residues. Germline CDR1 is SGHAT and CDR2 is FQNNGV.

The chain uses TRBV6-5 and TRBJ1-2, with TRBD1 as a possible D gene (6 bases). CDR1 is MNHEY, CDR2 SVGAGI, per germline. The CDR3 has 15 residues. The V end was cut by 2 bases, the J end by 8 bases, with 18 bases between. In DNA form, the CDR3 reads TGTGCCAGCAGTTACATCGGCCAGGGGTTCGAAGGCTACACCTTC. Translation gives CASSYIGQGFEGYTF.

The J gene is TRBJ2-6, the V gene TRBV7-9; a weak D match, TRBD1 (6 bases). Per the germline V gene, CDR1 is SEHNR and CDR2 is FQNEAQ (reference sequence). This CDR3 region has 14 residues. V was shortened by 4 bases and J by 9 bases, with 13 bases between the two germline ends. CDR3: CASSWDTLLNVLTF. CDR3 nucleotide sequence: TGTGCCAGCAGCTGGGACACACTTCTCAACGTCCTGACTTTC. Combining the CDR3 with reference TRBV7-9 and TRBJ2-6 gives the whole variable domain DTGVSQNPRHKITKRGQNVTFRCDPISEHNRLYWYRQTLGQGPEFLTYFQNEAQLEKSRLLSDRFSAERPKGSFSTLEIQRTEQGDSAMYLCASSWDTLLNVLTFGAGSRLTVL.

The rearrangement links TRBV27 to TRBJ2-3, with D perhaps TRBD1 (6 bases). Germline CDR1 MNHEY, CDR2 SMNVEV (reference sequence). This CDR3 contains 20 residues. V shed 4 bases and J shed 0 bases, with 26 bases lying between them. The CDR3 protein is CASSSRSNRAGGTSTDTQYF. CDR3 sequence (DNA): TGTGCCAGCAGTTCCCGTTCTAACAGGGCTGGCGGTACTAGCACAGATACGCAGTATTTT.